This T cell receptor beta chain was obtained from a study of radiotherapy plus CTLA-4 blockade in lung cancer (dated by TCRdb to the late 2010s). The study in broad terms: Among enrolled patients, 15% to 20% had an objective response and 31% reached disease control. Summary of the overall study and its limitations: After treatment with radiotherapy and ipilimumab, TCR clones that originated in tumors expanded in peripheral blood. Early dynamic changes in blood T cell clones, together with increased serum interferon-beta after radiation, were reported as the strongest predictors of response.

The library was produced with the immunoSEQ multiplex PCR assay. Imported from immuneACCESS, the table was reduced by TCRdb to in-frame sequences with V and J called. These copies leave out some clones; in studies compared against another copy, an unresolved V gene accounts for under half, and the cause of the remainder is not known. In all, the sample holds roughly 110,000 clones, and more than 75% of those were seen once. 2.4% of the sample goes to the ten largest clones. A remark on this clone: What antigen it recognizes has not been identified. Nothing much larger sits one base from this clone, and base qualities are not available.

Taken from cysteine to phenylalanine, the CDR3 has 15 residues. The CDR3 DNA has 45 bases and is translated from base 1. The junction carries 13 bases between V and J, which are trimmed by 1 base and 3 bases respectively. CDR1 SGHNT and CDR2 YENEEA were looked up in the germline V gene. The study tested focal radiation therapy combined with CTLA-4 blockade (ipilimumab) in patients with chemo-refractory metastatic non-small-cell lung cancer. Material: peripheral blood, obtained from a patient treated with radiotherapy plus ipilimumab. The receptor was isolated from a human donor with non-small cell lung cancer that progressed on radiotherapy plus ipilimumab. Some clones in this sample may be carry-over from other donors' samples. Recombination linked TRBV11-3 to TRBJ2-7; TRBD2 is perhaps the D gene, given 6 matching bases. The CDR3 corresponds to CASSLGGGANYEQYF. Read as DNA, the sequence is TGTGCCAGCAGCTTAGGTGGAGGGGCCAACTACGAGCAGTACTTC.